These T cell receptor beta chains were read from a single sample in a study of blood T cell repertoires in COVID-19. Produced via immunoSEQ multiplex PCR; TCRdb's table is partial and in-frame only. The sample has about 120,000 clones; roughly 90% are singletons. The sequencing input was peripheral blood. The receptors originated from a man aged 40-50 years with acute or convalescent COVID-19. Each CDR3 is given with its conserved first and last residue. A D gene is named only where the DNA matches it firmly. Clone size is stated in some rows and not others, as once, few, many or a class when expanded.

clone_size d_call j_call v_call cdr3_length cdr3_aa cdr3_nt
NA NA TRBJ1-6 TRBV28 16 CASSLSPRRRNSPLHF TGTGCCAGCAGTTTATCCCCCCGGCGGCGGAATTCACCCCTCCACTTT
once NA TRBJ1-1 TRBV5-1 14 CASSSRQENTEAFF TGCGCCAGCAGCTCTAGACAGGAGAACACTGAAGCTTTCTTT
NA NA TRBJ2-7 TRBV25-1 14 CASADAWTGDEQYF TGTGCCAGCGCTGACGCGTGGACCGGGGACGAGCAGTACTTC
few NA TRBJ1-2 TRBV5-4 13 CASSLDGYGGYTF TGTGCCAGCAGCCTCGACGGGTATGGTGGCTACACCTTC
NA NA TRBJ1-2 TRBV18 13 CASSPNREGGYTF TGTGCCAGCTCACCGAACAGGGAGGGTGGCTACACCTTC
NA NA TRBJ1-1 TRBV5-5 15 CASSRLQGLNTEAFF TGTGCCAGCAGCCGTCTGCAGGGCCTTAACACTGAAGCTTTCTTT
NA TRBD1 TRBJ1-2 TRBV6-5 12 CASRDRQGGYTF TGTGCCAGCAGGGATAGACAGGGAGGCTACACCTTC
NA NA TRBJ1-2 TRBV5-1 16 CASSLGQGGYNYGYTF TGCGCCAGCAGCTTGGGGCAGGGAGGTTATAACTATGGCTACACCTTC
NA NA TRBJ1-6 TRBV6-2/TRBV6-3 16 CASSYSRTVTNSPLHF TGTGCCAGCAGTTACTCCCGGACAGTGACTAATTCACCCCTCCACTTT
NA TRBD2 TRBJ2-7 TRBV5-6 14 CASELAGGQREQYF TGTGCCAGTGAACTAGCGGGAGGCCAGCGAGAGCAGTACTTC
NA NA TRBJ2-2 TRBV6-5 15 CASSYHRVDTGELFF TGTGCCAGCAGTTACCACAGGGTGGACACCGGGGAGCTGTTTTTT
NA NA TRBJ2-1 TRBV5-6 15 CASSLAGDSYNEQFF TGTGCCAGCAGCTTGGCGGGAGACTCCTACAATGAGCAGTTCTTC
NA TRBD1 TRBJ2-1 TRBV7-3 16 CASSRQTGSSWDEQFF TGTGCCAGCAGCCGACAGACAGGGTCTTCATGGGATGAGCAGTTCTTC
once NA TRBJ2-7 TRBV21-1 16 CASSKRKASGDYEQYF TGTGCCAGCAGCAAAAGAAAGGCTAGCGGGGACTACGAGCAGTACTTC
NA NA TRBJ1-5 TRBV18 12 CASSSGDQPQHF TGTGCCAGCTCATCCGGGGATCAGCCCCAGCATTTT
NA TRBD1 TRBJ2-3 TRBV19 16 CASSIPDRGRADTQYF TGTGCCAGTAGTATACCGGACAGGGGGCGCGCAGATACGCAGTATTTT
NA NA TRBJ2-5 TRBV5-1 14 CASSLDRGGETQYF TGCGCCAGCAGCTTGGACAGGGGAGGAGAGACCCAGTACTTC
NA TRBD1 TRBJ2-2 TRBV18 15 CASSPKQGDTGELFF TGTGCCAGCTCACCGAAACAGGGGGACACCGGGGAGCTGTTTTTT
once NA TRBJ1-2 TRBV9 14 CASSEAGRGYGYTF TGTGCCAGCAGCGAGGCCGGACGGGGCTATGGCTACACCTTC
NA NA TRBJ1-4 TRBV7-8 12 CASSTGSRKLFF TGTGCCAGCAGCACAGGGTCCCGAAAACTGTTTTTT
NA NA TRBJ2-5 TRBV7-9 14 CASSYDNLLETQYF TGTGCCAGCAGCTATGACAACCTCCTGGAGACCCAGTACTTC
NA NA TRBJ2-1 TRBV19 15 CASSTEDISYNEQFF TGTGCCAGTAGCACCGAAGACATTAGCTACAATGAGCAGTTCTTC
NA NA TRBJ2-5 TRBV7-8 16 CASSRTIQGPQETQYF TGTGCCAGCAGCCGCACGATACAGGGACCTCAAGAGACCCAGTACTTC
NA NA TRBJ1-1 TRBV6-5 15 CASREGPLRNTEAFF TGTGCCAGCAGGGAGGGACCGTTAAGGAACACTGAAGCTTTCTTT
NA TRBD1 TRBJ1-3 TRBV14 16 CASSLETGVSGNTIYF TGTGCCAGCAGCCTCGAGACAGGGGTCTCTGGAAACACCATATATTTT
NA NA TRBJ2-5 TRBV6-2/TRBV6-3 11 CASSFYESQYF TGTGCCAGCAGTTTCTACGAGTCCCAGTACTTC
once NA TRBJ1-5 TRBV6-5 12 CASTSPGQPQHF TGTGCCAGCACTAGCCCAGGTCAGCCCCAGCATTTT
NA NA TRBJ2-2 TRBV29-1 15 CSVRALQGGTGELFF TGCAGCGTTCGGGCCCTTCAGGGAGGCACCGGGGAGCTGTTTTTT
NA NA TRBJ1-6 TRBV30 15 CAWSGAAGRYSPLHF TGTGCCTGGAGTGGAGCGGCGGGGAGATATTCACCCCTCCACTTT
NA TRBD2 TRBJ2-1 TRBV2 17 CASSRTSGGSPYNEQFF TGTGCCAGCAGCCGGACTAGCGGGGGCTCACCTTACAATGAGCAGTTCTTC
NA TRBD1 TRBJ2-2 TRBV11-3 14 CASSRTGGAGELFF TGTGCCAGCAGTCGGACAGGGGGGGCCGGGGAGCTGTTTTTT
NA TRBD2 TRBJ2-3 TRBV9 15 CASSSSGGTSDTQYF TGTGCCAGCAGCTCTAGCGGGGGAACGTCGGATACGCAGTATTTT
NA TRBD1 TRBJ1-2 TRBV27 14 CASSPSLDRGGYTF TGTGCCAGCAGTCCCTCCTTGGACAGGGGTGGCTACACCTTC
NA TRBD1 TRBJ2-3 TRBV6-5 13 CASSPRQGDTQYF TGTGCCAGCAGCCCCCGACAGGGAGATACGCAGTATTTT
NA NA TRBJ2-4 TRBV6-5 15 CASSSPRVSKNIQYF TGTGCCAGCAGTTCCCCTCGAGTCTCTAAAAACATTCAGTACTTC
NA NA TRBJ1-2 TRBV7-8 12 CASSKTGYGYTF TGTGCCAGCAGCAAAACAGGGTATGGCTACACCTTC
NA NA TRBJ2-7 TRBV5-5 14 CASSFLQVPYEQYF TGTGCCAGCAGCTTTCTCCAGGTCCCCTACGAGCAGTACTTC
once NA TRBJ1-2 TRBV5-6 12 CASSFSLYGYTF TGTGCCAGCAGCTTTTCTCTCTATGGCTACACCTTC
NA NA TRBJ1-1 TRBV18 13 CASSPGANTEAFF TGTGCCAGCTCACCGGGAGCGAACACTGAAGCTTTCTTT
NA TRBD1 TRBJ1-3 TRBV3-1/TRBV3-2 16 CASSAKTGGSGNTIYF TGTGCCAGCAGCGCCAAGACAGGGGGTAGTGGAAACACCATATATTTT
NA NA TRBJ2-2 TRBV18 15 CASSPDWRRTGELFF TGTGCCAGCTCACCAGACTGGCGTCGGACCGGGGAGCTGTTTTTT
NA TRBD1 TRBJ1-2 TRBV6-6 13 CASTGTGLYGYTF TGTGCCAGCACAGGGACAGGGCTCTATGGCTACACCTTC
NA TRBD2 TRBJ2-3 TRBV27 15 CASSSRLAGGDTQYF TGTGCCAGCAGTTCGAGACTAGCGGGAGGTGATACGCAGTATTTT
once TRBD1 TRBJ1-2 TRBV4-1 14 CASSPTDRDYGYTF TGCGCCAGCAGCCCCACCGACAGGGACTATGGCTACACCTTC
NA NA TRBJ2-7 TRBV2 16 CATATGTGLLSYEQYF TGTGCCACAGCAACTGGGACGGGACTCTTATCCTACGAGCAGTACTTC
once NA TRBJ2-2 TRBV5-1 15 CASSDVRGGTGELFF TGCGCCAGCAGCGATGTCCGGGGAGGCACCGGGGAGCTGTTTTTT
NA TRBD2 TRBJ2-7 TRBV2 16 CASSVEASGGDYEQYF TGTGCCAGCAGTGTAGAGGCTAGCGGAGGGGACTACGAGCAGTACTTC
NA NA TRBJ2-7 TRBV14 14 CASSRFRDSYEQYF TGTGCCAGCAGCAGGTTCAGGGACTCCTACGAGCAGTACTTC
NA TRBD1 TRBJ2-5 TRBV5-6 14 CASSFDRVKETQYF TGTGCCAGCAGCTTCGACAGGGTGAAAGAGACCCAGTACTTC
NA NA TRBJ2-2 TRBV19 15 CASTDRPSSSGELFF TGTGCCAGTACCGATAGGCCTAGTTCGTCCGGGGAGCTGTTTTTT